This T cell receptor beta chain was obtained from a study of shared clonotypes between healthy human individuals. The wider study: Each donor's CD8 memory used one plate, CD8 naive two, each CD4 subset three.

Study outcomes and limitations: Generation probabilities were higher for clonotypes shared across all four sorted-subset donors than for unshared ones. Only blood samples were collected, and tissue repertoires likely differ. An expected dependence of interdonor clonotype sharing on sequencing depth was noted.

V lost 1 base to trimming and J lost 6 bases, with 8 bases between them. Germline CDR1 SGHNT, CDR2 YENEEA. CDR3 length equals 13 residues. The assay was immunoSEQ multiplex PCR, and TCRdb's table has in-frame clones only and misses some. The sample gives around 990,000 clones, 70% to 80% of which show up once; about 0.94% is in the top ten. A word on this clone: The antigen is unknown.

This clonotype was sampled from a young man in good health. Some clones in this sample may be carry-over from other donors' samples. This chain uses TRBV11-3 with TRBJ2-3; D not resolved. Material: memory CD4+ T cells from PBMCs. Subset of the sample: CD45RA-negative fraction. CDR3 coding DNA: TGTGCCAGCAGCTTAGGTGCACTGGATACGCAGTATTTT. The encoded protein is CASSLGALDTQYF.